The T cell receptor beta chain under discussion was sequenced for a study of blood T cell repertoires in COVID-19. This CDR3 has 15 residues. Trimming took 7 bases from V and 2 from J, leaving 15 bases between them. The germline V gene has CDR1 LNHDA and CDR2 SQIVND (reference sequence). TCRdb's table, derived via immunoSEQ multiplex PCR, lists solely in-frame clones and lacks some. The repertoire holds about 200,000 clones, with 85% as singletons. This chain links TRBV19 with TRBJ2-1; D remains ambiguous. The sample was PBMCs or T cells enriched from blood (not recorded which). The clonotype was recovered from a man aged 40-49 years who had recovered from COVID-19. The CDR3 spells CASTRAIAAYNEQFF. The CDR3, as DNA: TGTGCCAGTACCCGAGCTATTGCCGCCTACAATGAGCAGTTCTTC.